Listed here are 26 T cell receptor beta chains from one sample, sequenced in a study of shared clonotypes between healthy human individuals. Measured with immunoSEQ multiplex PCR; TCRdb has only the in-frame clones, and not every one. Here the sample spans fewer than 2.5 million clones, 90% to 95% being singletons. The sample taken for sequencing was naive CD4+ T cells from PBMCs. The subset here: CD45RA+ positively selected. Every receptor here comes from a man between 18 and 29 years old in good health. Some clones in this sample may be carry-over from other donors' samples.

The gene calls are TRBV28 and TRBJ1-5; D call uncertain. This CDR3 is 12 amino acids long. The V end was cut by 7 bases, the J end by 3 bases, with 7 bases between. The germline gives CDR1 MDHEN, CDR2 SYDVKM. The CDR3 spells CASKANNQPQHF. As DNA, the CDR3 is TGTGCCAGCAAGGCAAACAATCAGCCCCAGCATTTT.

In this sample, this clone turned up once. The chain carries TRBV19 and TRBJ2-3; D remains ambiguous. V was clipped by 0 bases and J by 1 base, with 14 bases between them. Germline loops: CDR1 LNHDA, CDR2 SQIVND (reference sequence). This CDR3 contains 17 residues. The CDR3 loop is CASSIDPRTDRTDTQYF. CDR3 bases: TGTGCCAGTAGTATAGATCCTCGGACGGATCGCACAGATACGCAGTATTTT.

The genes are TRBV19 and TRBJ2-1; the D call may be TRBD1 or TRBD2 (5 bases each). Trimming took off 5 bases at V and 5 bases at J, with 19 bases between the two ends. The CDR3 loop spans 16 amino acids. Germline V gene sequence: CDR1 LNHDA, CDR2 SQIVND (reference sequence). In nucleotides, the CDR3 is TGTGCCAGTAGTCCCCAGAGAGGGGTGAAAAACAATGAGCAGTTCTTC. Translating it yields CASSPQRGVKNNEQFF.

V usage is TRBV29-1 and J usage is TRBJ2-7; 7 nucleotides align to TRBD1. J gave up 0 bases and V 6 bases, and 8 bases lay outside the gene matches. Germline assignment: CDR1 SQVTM and CDR2 ANQGSEA. The CDR3 has 14 amino acids. CDR3 sequence: CSVGTGTVSYEQYF. The CDR3 DNA reads TGCAGCGTAGGTACCGGGACAGTCTCCTACGAGCAGTACTTC.

The chain uses TRBV11-1 and TRBJ2-3; D is unresolved. The germline CDR1 and CDR2 sequences are SGHAT and FQDESV (reference sequence). Trimming took 2 bases from V and 6 from J, leaving 9 bases between them. CDR3 length: 13 amino acids. The CDR3 here is CASSLQIGDTQYF. The CDR3 bases are TGTGCCAGCAGCTTACAGATCGGGGATACGCAGTATTTT.

The V call is TRBV7-3, the J call TRBJ2-1; no firm D call. CDR3 length: 11 amino acids. Germline CDR1 SGHTA, CDR2 FQGTGA. V dropped 11 bases and J dropped 7 bases, with 12 bases sitting between them. The CDR3 bases are TGTGCCTCCAGCCAAGCGAATGAGCAGTTCTTC. Translated: CASSQANEQFF.

A note on this clone: Other DNA sequences in the same sample also yield this CDR3. This chain uses TRBV29-1 with TRBJ1-4; 11 bases are shared with TRBD1. The CDR3 sequence is 12 residues long. Per germline, CDR1 SQVTM and CDR2 ANQGSEA. V dropped 6 bases and J dropped 6; count of bases not matched to a gene: 0. CDR3 amino acids: CSVGQGDEKLFF. The CDR3 nucleotides read TGCAGCGTGGGACAGGGGGATGAAAAACTGTTTTTT.

This clone was seen only once. This rearrangement joins TRBV11-3 to TRBJ2-1; 7 bases are a match to TRBD1. This CDR3 has 13 residues. Germline-derived CDR1 and CDR2 are SGHNT and YENEEA. J lost 11 bases, V lost 4 bases, and 8 bases had no gene match. CDR3 in DNA: TGTGCCAGCAGCTCGCGGACAGGTACTAAGCAGTTCTTC. It encodes CASSSRTGTKQFF.

V and J are TRBV19 and TRBJ1-1; the D gene is possibly TRBD1 (6 bases). V was clipped by 10 bases and J by 10 bases, with 13 bases between them. The CDR3 is 10 residues long. Germline CDR1 and CDR2: LNHDA and SQIVND (reference sequence). The CDR3 DNA is TGTGCCACCCATGAAGGGGGAGCTTTCTTT. The encoded protein is CATHEGGAFF.

The chain couples TRBV7-9 to TRBJ1-3; 7 bases are a match to TRBD1. J lost 0 bases, V lost 4 bases, and 9 bases had no gene match. Germline CDR1 is SEHNR and CDR2 is FQNEAQ (reference sequence). The CDR3 runs 17 residues. The CDR3 DNA is TGTGCCAGCAGCTGGGCGTGGGACAGCCGCTCTGGAAACACCATATATTTT. It is translated as CASSWAWDSRSGNTIYF.

Regarding this clone: Germline and junction disagree at one end, which may indicate a read error. This chain joins TRBV6-5 and TRBJ2-2; 9 bases agree with TRBD1. This CDR3 comprises 15 residues. CDR1 is MNHEY and CDR2 is SVGAGI in the germline V gene. The CDR3 reads CASGYTGGFTGELFF. For the CDR3, the DNA is TGTGCCAGCGGTTATACAGGGGGCTTCACCGGGGAGCTGTTTTTT.

The chain carries TRBV11-2 and TRBJ2-7; D might be TRBD2 (6 bases). CDR3 size: 15 residues. Looked up from germline, CDR1 is SGHAT and CDR2 is FQNNGV. Deletions cut 5 bases from V and 1 base from J, with 15 bases between. DNA for the CDR3: TGTGCCAGCAGCCGGAACCCGGGAGCTTCCTACGAGCAGTACTTC. Protein sequence: CASSRNPGASYEQYF. Combining the CDR3 with reference TRBV11-2 and TRBJ2-7 gives the whole variable domain EAGVAQSPRYKIIEKRQSVAFWCNPISGHATLYWYQQILGQGPKLLIQFQNNGVVDDSQLPKDRFSAERLKGVDSTLKIQPAKLEDSAVYLCASSRNPGASYEQYFGPGTRLTVT.

The rearrangement links TRBV7-3 to TRBJ1-2; D is ambiguous. Trimming took 0 bases from V and 6 from J, leaving 5 bases between them. CDR1 is SGHTA, CDR2 FQGTGA, per germline. The CDR3 contains 12 residues. As DNA, the CDR3 is TGTGCCAGCAGCTTAACCGGGGATGGCTACACCTTC. Translating it yields CASSLTGDGYTF.

The chain carries TRBV7-2 and TRBJ2-2; TRBD2 might be the D (6 bases). CDR3 length: 17 amino acids. V lost 1 base, J lost 0 bases, and 12 bases lay in between. Per the germline V gene, CDR1 is SGHTA and CDR2 is FQGNSA. CDR3 protein: CASSLGFRGTNTGELFF. The CDR3 nucleotides read TGTGCCAGCAGCTTAGGTTTTCGGGGGACGAACACCGGGGAGCTGTTTTTT.

The V call is TRBV28, the J call TRBJ2-6, with TRBD1 as a possible D gene (5 bases). Trimming stripped 6 bases from V and 0 bases from J, with 9 bases between. This CDR3 comprises 15 residues. Germline V CDR1 and CDR2: MDHEN, SYDVKM. For the CDR3, the DNA is TGTGCCAGCAGGCCAGGGTACTCTGGGGCCAACGTCCTGACTTTC. Translating gives CASRPGYSGANVLTF.

CDR3 sequence (DNA): TGTGCCAGCACCCCCAGCGTTAGCAATCAGCCCCAGCATTTT. This sequence encodes CASTPSVSNQPQHF. The chain is built from TRBV6-6 and TRBJ1-5; D gene unclear. The CDR3 is made up of 14 amino acids. V was cut by 7 bases and J by 0 bases, with 10 bases left in between. Germline V gene sequence: CDR1 MNHNY, CDR2 SVGAGI (reference sequence).

The V call is TRBV25-1, the J call TRBJ1-3; D unresolved. The germline V gene has CDR1 MGHDK and CDR2 SYGVNS. The V end was cut by 7 bases, the J end by 2 bases, with 12 bases between. The CDR3 is made up of 14 amino acids. This CDR3 reads CASTPQGTGNTIYF. DNA of the CDR3: TGTGCCAGCACCCCACAAGGGACTGGAAACACCATATATTTT.

The chain uses TRBV4-1 and TRBJ2-1; 9 nucleotides align to TRBD2. The CDR3 length is 17 residues. The J segment lost 10 bases and the V segment lost 0 bases, leaving 13 bases of the junction unmatched. Per germline, CDR1 MGHRA and CDR2 YSYEKL. The CDR3, as DNA: TGCGCCAGCAGCCAAGATCTTGGACTAGCGAGTTCTGGGGAGCAGTTCTTC. It is translated as CASSQDLGLASSGEQFF.

This chain joins TRBV5-4 and TRBJ2-5; weak D call: TRBD2 (6 bases). The CDR3 is made up of 13 amino acids. Trimming removed 0 bases from V and 4 bases from J, with 7 bases in between. Germline values: CDR1 SGHNT, CDR2 YYREEE (reference sequence). CDR3 loop: CASSLDGGETQYF. The CDR3 bases are TGTGCCAGCAGCTTGGACGGGGGAGAGACCCAGTACTTC.

On this clone itself: Other DNA sequences within the sample encode an identical CDR3. The V call is TRBV19, the J call TRBJ1-5, with 10 bases aligning to TRBD1. The CDR3 loop spans 14 amino acids. The V and J ends lost 3 bases and 6 bases, in that order; junction bases with no gene match: 2. Germline loops: CDR1 LNHDA, CDR2 SQIVND (reference sequence). This CDR3 is CASSMRTGGQPQHF. The CDR3 region has the DNA TGTGCCAGTAGTATGCGGACAGGGGGTCAGCCCCAGCATTTT.

This chain connects TRBV28 to TRBJ1-2; tentative D call: TRBD1 (5 bases). The V end was cut by 2 bases, the J end by 10 bases, with 17 bases between. CDR3 size: 14 residues. The germline gives CDR1 MDHEN, CDR2 SYDVKM. The CDR3 reads CASSLGGGTGDYTF. For the CDR3, the DNA is TGTGCCAGCAGTTTAGGTGGAGGGACCGGAGACTACACCTTC.

The chain combines TRBV6-6 with TRBJ2-1, with D tentatively TRBD2 (6 bases). The germline CDR1 and CDR2 sequences are MNHNY and SVGAGI (reference sequence). Trimming pared 4 bases from V and 2 bases from J, leaving 15 bases between. The CDR3 covers 16 residues. The CDR3 nucleotides read TGTGCCAGCAGTTCCAAAGTAGCGGTTACCTACAATGAGCAGTTCTTC. This sequence encodes CASSSKVAVTYNEQFF.

The gene calls are TRBV27 and TRBJ1-1; D unresolved. Per germline, CDR1 MNHEY and CDR2 SMNVEV (reference sequence). V lost 4 bases and J 0 bases, leaving 6 bases between the germline ends. The CDR3 has 13 amino acids. For the CDR3, the DNA is TGTGCCAGCAGTTGGGCGTTGAACACTGAAGCTTTCTTT. It codes for CASSWALNTEAFF.

This clone was found once. The rearrangement links TRBV7-8 to TRBJ2-1; D perhaps matches TRBD1 (5 bases). Germline V CDR1 and CDR2: SGHVS, FQNEAQ. The V end was cut by 4 bases, the J end by 15 bases, with 16 bases between. The CDR3 is made up of 12 amino acids. The CDR3 protein is CASSSNVRAGFF. The CDR3, as DNA: TGTGCCAGCAGCTCGAATGTCAGGGCAGGGTTCTTC.

To note about this clone: Other DNA sequences in this sample translate to the same CDR3. This chain links TRBV7-9 with TRBJ2-7; D gene uncertain. The CDR3 runs 13 residues. Germline values: CDR1 SEHNR, CDR2 FQNEAQ (reference sequence). V lost 1 base, J lost 2 bases, and 6 bases lay in between. DNA for the CDR3: TGTGCCAGCAGCTTAGATTCAACCTACGAGCAGTACTTC. Encoded protein: CASSLDSTYEQYF.

This rearrangement joins TRBV6-1 to TRBJ2-7, with 10 bases fitting TRBD2. This CDR3 spans 17 amino acids. V was clipped by 2 bases and J by 5 bases; unmatched bases: 12. Germline CDR1 reads MNHNS; CDR2 reads SASEGT. The CDR3 coding sequence is TGTGCCAGCAGTGAACGGACTAGCGGAAGAAGGGGCCACGAGCAGTACTTC. This codes for CASSERTSGRRGHEQYF.